This entry lists 10 T cell receptor beta chains sequenced from one sample in a study of early T cells in non-severe SARS-CoV-2 infection. One entry per CDR3 protein, called by TCRdb with MiXCR from the 5' RACE reads. The repertoire holds under 50,000 distinct CDR3 sequences, with about 4.1% as singletons. Material for sequencing was whole blood. The receptors shown here come from an adult who was a healthcare worker with PCR-confirmed SARS-CoV-2 infection or an uninfected control (not recorded which).

The chain employs TRBV12-3 or TRBV12-4 and TRBJ2-1; 7 nucleotides agree with TRBD2. The CDR3 loop spans 15 amino acids. With 3 bases clipped from V and 7 bases from J, the junction kept 9 bases outside the gene matches. CDR3 residues: CASSLGGSFINEQFF. For the CDR3, the DNA is TGTGCCAGCAGTTTGGGCGGGAGCTTTATAAATGAGCAGTTCTTC.

This clonotype has a count of ten or more. The chain links TRBV29-1 to TRBJ2-5, with TRBD1 as a possible D gene (6 bases). Trimming stripped 3 bases from V and 2 bases from J, with 13 bases between. Per germline, CDR1 SQVTM and CDR2 ANQGSEA. This CDR3 contains 14 residues. The CDR3 nucleotides are TGCAGCGTTGAGGGTACAGGGCAACAAGAGACCCAGTACTTC. This codes for CSVEGTGQQETQYF.

This clonotype was detected many times. The chain has TRBV7-9 and TRBJ1-3, with D perhaps TRBD1 (5 bases). V was clipped by 3 bases and J by 2 bases, with 8 bases between them. Germline CDR1 and CDR2: SEHNR and FQNEAQ (reference sequence). The CDR3 consists of 14 residues. The CDR3 DNA sequence: TGTGCCAGCAGCTTTGGGGCAACTGGAAACACCATATATTTT. Translation gives CASSFGATGNTIYF. The complete variable domain, with remaining parts taken from reference TRBV7-9 and TRBJ1-3, reads DTGVSQNPRHKITKRGQNVTFRCDPISEHNRLYWYRQTLGQGPEFLTYFQNEAQLEKSRLLSDRFSAERPKGSFSTLEIQRTEQGDSAMYLCASSFGATGNTIYFGEGSWLTVV.

Many counts were recorded for this clonotype. The gene calls are TRBV7-2 and TRBJ2-2, with 10 bases matching TRBD2. V was clipped by 1 base and J by 7 bases; unmatched bases: 6. Germline-derived CDR1 and CDR2 are SGHTA and FQGNSA. The CDR3 is made up of 16 amino acids. CDR3: CASSLGASGGVGELFF. Written as DNA, the CDR3 is TGTGCCAGCAGCTTAGGGGCTAGCGGGGGTGTCGGGGAGCTGTTTTTT.

This clonotype was observed many times. This chain links TRBV12-3 or TRBV12-4 with TRBJ1-2, with D uncertain. The CDR3 runs 15 residues. The V end lost 5 bases, the J end lost 0 bases, and 13 bases lay between the germline ends. The CDR3 nucleotides are TGTGCCAGCAGTCCGCCAAAGTTAACTAACTATGGCTACACCTTC. This encodes CASSPPKLTNYGYTF.

Ten or more counts support this clonotype. The genes are TRBV7-9 and TRBJ1-1; D gene unclear. The CDR3 covers 14 residues. Trimming left V 10 bases short and J 11 bases short, with 26 bases between. Germline CDR1 reads SEHNR; CDR2 reads FQNEAQ (reference sequence). CDR3 protein: CATRADKDPSLAFF. The DNA of the CDR3 is TGTGCCACAAGAGCCGACAAGGACCCATCTCTGGCTTTCTTT.

In its sample, this clonotype was seen many times. The chain recombines TRBV27 with TRBJ1-5; tentatively, D is TRBD1 (6 bases). Trimming removed 6 bases at V and 6 bases at J, with 15 bases between. The CDR3 sequence is 14 residues long. The germline CDR1 and CDR2 sequences are MNHEY and SMNVEV (reference sequence). DNA for the CDR3: TGTGCCAGCAGCACAGGGTTTTTGATTCAGCCCCAGCATTTT. Its protein product is CASSTGFLIQPQHF.

This clonotype was picked up many times. The rearrangement joins TRBV12-3 or TRBV12-4 to TRBJ2-3; TRBD2 matches at 7 bases. CDR3 size: 17 residues. With 4 bases clipped from V and 3 bases from J, the junction kept 13 bases outside the gene matches. In nucleotides, the CDR3 is TGTGCCAGCAGTTATGAACCCGGACTAGGCGGAACAGATACGCAGTATTTT. Translating gives CASSYEPGLGGTDTQYF.

V is TRBV4-1 and J is TRBJ2-7; D is unclear. Trimming shortened V by 0 bases and J by 1 base, and 7 bases separated the two germline ends. Germline V gives CDR1 MGHRA, CDR2 YSYEKL. This CDR3 spans 14 amino acids. CDR3 protein: CASSQDQVSYEQYF. The CDR3 DNA reads as TGCGCCAGCAGCCAAGATCAGGTTTCCTACGAGCAGTACTTC.

This clonotype appeared a few times. This chain connects TRBV7-3 to TRBJ2-2; TRBD1 or TRBD2 may be the D gene (5 bases each). CDR3 length: 17 amino acids. Germline V lookup: CDR1 SGHTA, CDR2 FQGTGA. Trimming left V 5 bases short and J 2 bases short, with 18 bases between. This CDR3 is CASSPAPGRLNTGELFF. The DNA for the CDR3 is TGTGCCAGCAGCCCGGCCCCGGGACGCCTAAACACCGGGGAGCTGTTTTTT.